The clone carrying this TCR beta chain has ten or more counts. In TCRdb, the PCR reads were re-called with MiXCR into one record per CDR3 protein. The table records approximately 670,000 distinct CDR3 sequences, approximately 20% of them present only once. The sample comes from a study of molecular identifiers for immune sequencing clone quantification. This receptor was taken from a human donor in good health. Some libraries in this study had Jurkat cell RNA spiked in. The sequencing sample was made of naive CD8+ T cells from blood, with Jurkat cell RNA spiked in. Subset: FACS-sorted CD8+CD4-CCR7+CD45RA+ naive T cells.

CDR3 protein: CASRPTGSYGYTF. DNA for the CDR3: TGTGCCAGCAGACCGACAGGCTCCTATGGCTACACCTTC. The chain has TRBV14 and TRBJ1-2; D might be TRBD1 (6 bases). Deletions cut 6 bases from V and 4 bases from J, with 12 bases between. From germline, CDR1 is SGHDN and CDR2 FVKESK. The CDR3 covers 13 residues.